The clone carrying this TCR beta chain was counted a single time. As yet, its antigen is unknown. Germline V gene data show CDR1 as SGHDT and CDR2 as YYEEEE. The CDR3 covers 13 residues. Trimming pared 2 bases from V and 6 bases from J, leaving 11 bases between. The data derive from a study of T cell responses to AZD1222 COVID-19 vaccine. Study-wide results and limits: Among those given AZD1222, only 6 or 7 were seropositive at baseline. The study reported that nearly half of spike-specific TCRs target unmutated variant regions.

Repertoires were generated with immunoSEQ multiplex PCR, while TCRdb's copy carries only in-frame clones and drops some. The repertoire consists of fewer than 30,000 clones, with about 86% occurring once and the leading ten covering 6% to 8%. This clonotype originated in an adult who received the AZD1222 COVID-19 vaccine. The chain carries TRBV5-6 and TRBJ1-2; D call uncertain. The input for sequencing was peripheral blood, taken 28 days after the second AZD1222 dose. CDR3 protein: CASSFQLRDGYTF. CDR3 in DNA: TGTGCCAGCAGCTTTCAGCTCCGGGATGGCTACACCTTC.